This T cell receptor (beta chain) was sequenced during a study of blood T cells in healthy people across ages. A second about 7 to 12 cycle PCR used barcoded and J-beta primers. The template-switch adaptor, which had 12 random nucleotides, put a tag on each cDNA molecule. TCRdb re-called the 5' RACE reads with MiXCR, one entry per CDR3 protein. The sample comprises some 1.5 million distinct CDR3 sequences, less than 45% of which are singletons, and about 4.1% rests with the top ten. CDR3 length: 17 residues. Germline CDR1 reads MNHNS; CDR2 reads SASEGT. Unmatched junction bases numbered 8, after V lost 4 bases and J lost 0 bases. This clonotype was observed once.

Material for sequencing was blood. The sequence came from a woman aged 18-29 years in good health. This chain links TRBV6-1 with TRBJ1-1; 10 bases are shared with TRBD1. The CDR3 loop reads CASSARDRGGMNTEAFF. The CDR3 coding sequence is TGTGCCAGCAGTGCCCGGGACAGGGGCGGTATGAACACTGAAGCTTTCTTT.